Detailed here is one TCR beta chain. Its antigen target is currently unknown. No qualities accompany the bases; no much larger clone lies one base away. This entry is derived from a study of blood T cell repertoires in COVID-19 (TCRdb year 2020). In terms of the full investigation: Samples from collaborators originated in the United States, Italy and Spain and spanned both the acute and convalescent phases of COVID-19. The material from the prospective study consisted of cDNA or gDNA derived from T cells, B-cell-depleted T cells, or PBMCs. Where available, HLA class I and class II types were taken from metadata supplied by the sample provider and were not determined by assay-based typing. The dataset comprised deeply sampled blood TCRbeta repertoires from subjects exposed to, actively infected with, or recovered from COVID-19. A freely available public database, intended as a resource for researchers studying the immune response to SARS-CoV-2, is where the repertoires were released. Sample metadata almost always included a de-identified subject ID, COVID-19 status, age in years and sex. Samples were obtained from the ongoing ImmuneRACE study (first 160 participants) and from 1,200 or so subjects provided by 6 global collaborators.

Collaborating institutions collected whole blood in K2EDTA tubes following their own protocols. Collaborator samples were shipped for TCRbeta analysis as frozen whole blood, isolated PBMCs, or DNA extracted from either sample type. Taken from cysteine to phenylalanine, the CDR3 has 15 residues. Here the CDR3 DNA is all that survives: 45 bases in frame from base 1. Trimming at the junction amounts to 2 bases on V and 2 bases on J, and the germline ends lie 14 bases apart. Per the germline V gene, SGHRS is the CDR1 and YFSETQ is the CDR2. TCRbeta CDR3 regions were amplified from genomic DNA by means of the immunoSEQ Assay, a bias-controlled multiplex PCR. Turning to the authors' computational methods: Within the assay, amplification of reference gene primers was used to estimate how many nucleated cells each sample contained. To quantify the absolute abundance of each unique TCRbeta CDR3 rearrangement, sequence reads were collapsed and filtered. Productive Simpson clonality was computed per sample as the square root of Simpson's diversity index over productive rearrangements. TCRdb mirrors the immuneACCESS table, restricted to in-frame sequences. Some clones are absent from its copies; in checked studies, under half trace to an unresolved V gene, and the reason for the others is unknown. V, J and clone size are those of that table, while D and trimming were read from the DNA. The sample profile shows over 250,000 clones; about nine tenths of them were found once. The ten most abundant clones make up around 13% of the sample.

Overall study outcomes, separate from this receptor: The amount of clinical and demographic metadata varied by source and participant and was provided uncurated.

Recombination connected TRBV5-1 to TRBJ2-7; the best D guess is TRBD1, with 6 bases matching. Sequencing was performed on peripheral blood. This sequence was found in a woman aged 55-70 years with acute or convalescent COVID-19. DNA sequence: TGCGCCAGCAGCTTTGTCCCGGGACAAGCCTACGAGCAGTACTTC. It specifies CASSFVPGQAYEQYF. Reference TRBV5-1 and TRBJ2-7 genes cover what lies past the CDR3, so the full variable domain is KAGVTQTPRYLIKTRGQQVTLSCSPISGHRSVSWYQQTPGQGLQFLFEYFSETQRNKGNFPGRFSGRQFSNSRSEMNVSTLELGDSALYLCASSFVPGQAYEQYFGPGTRLTVT.